This T cell receptor beta chain was recorded in a study of cytomegalovirus exposure and HLA in healthy donors. The study, taken as a whole, reports: Cytomegalovirus association was listed for around 170 TCR beta chains. Among donors in an Asian-associated ancestry cluster, a later analysis reportedly found fewer N-insertions than the roughly 680-donor mean. Using a false discovery rate of 0.05, a later analysis showed that approximately 16,000 TCR beta sequences were associated with HLA alleles.

Remarks on this clone: Its target is not known.

The CDR3 is 16 residues long. The germline V gene has CDR1 LGHNA and CDR2 YSLEER. The V segment lost 1 base and the J segment 0 bases; nucleotides outside the gene matches: 4. The PCR contained 60 Vbeta and 13 Jbeta primers. In the original processing: A follow-up analysis tallied tens of millions of unique TCR beta chains, roughly 11 million shared. Profiling relied on immunoSEQ multiplex PCR, and the TCRdb table lists in-frame clones only, not all of them. V, J and clone size reflect that table, while D and trimming were determined from the DNA. The sample has 100,000 to 120,000 clones, approximately 16% seen once; the top ten hold around 0.9%.

The receptor was derived from a female donor in good health and CMV-seronegative. The sequencing sample was made of PBMCs. The rearrangement joins TRBV4-3 to TRBJ2-3; 7 bases fit TRBD2. In nucleotides, the CDR3 is TGCGCCAGCAGCCAAGGGCCGGGACTAAGCACAGATACGCAGTATTTT. It translates to CASSQGPGLSTDTQYF.